The clone carrying this T cell receptor (beta chain) was recorded a few times. Its antigen is unknown. This record belongs to a study of beta chain features in type 1 diabetes. Whole-study findings and limits: For patients, the naive, central memory and Treg TCRB repertoires appeared more alike than for healthy donors. TCRB CDR3s were moderately but significantly shorter in Type 1 diabetes patients in all four CD4+ subsets.

Stem cell-like memory, regulatory, central memory and naive CD4+ cells were sorted via CD45RO/CCR7/CD25/CD127/CD95/CD27. V lost 5 bases and J 0 bases, leaving 7 bases between the germline ends. Per the germline V gene, CDR1 is MGHRA and CDR2 is YSYEKL. The CDR3 runs to 14 residues. Since all of the isolated RNA was reverse transcribed, expressed TCRB transcripts were what got sequenced. Profiling relied on immunoSEQ multiplex PCR, and the TCRdb table lists in-frame clones only, not all of them. The repertoire consists of 550,000 to 850,000 clones, with 10% to 15% occurring once and the leading ten covering 0.02% to 0.025%.

The gene calls are TRBV4-1 and TRBJ2-2, with a tentative D call TRBD1 (5 bases). Sequenced sample: naive CD4+ T cells from blood. The receptor was isolated from a man aged 18 to 30 with type 1 diabetes. CDR3 in amino acids: CASSATANTGELFF. CDR3 in DNA: TGCGCCAGCAGCGCGACAGCGAACACCGGGGAGCTGTTTTTT.